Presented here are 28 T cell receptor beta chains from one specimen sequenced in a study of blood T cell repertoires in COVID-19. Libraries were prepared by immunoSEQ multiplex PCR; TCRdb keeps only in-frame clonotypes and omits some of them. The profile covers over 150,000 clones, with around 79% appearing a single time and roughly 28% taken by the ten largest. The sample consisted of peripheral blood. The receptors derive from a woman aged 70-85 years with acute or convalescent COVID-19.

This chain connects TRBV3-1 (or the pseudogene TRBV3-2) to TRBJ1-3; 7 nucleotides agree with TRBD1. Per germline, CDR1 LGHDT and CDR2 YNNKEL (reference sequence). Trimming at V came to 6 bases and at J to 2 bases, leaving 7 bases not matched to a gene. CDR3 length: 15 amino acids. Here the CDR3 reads CASRLGGRAGNTIYF. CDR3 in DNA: TGTGCCAGCAGGTTAGGGGGCAGGGCTGGAAACACCATATATTTT.

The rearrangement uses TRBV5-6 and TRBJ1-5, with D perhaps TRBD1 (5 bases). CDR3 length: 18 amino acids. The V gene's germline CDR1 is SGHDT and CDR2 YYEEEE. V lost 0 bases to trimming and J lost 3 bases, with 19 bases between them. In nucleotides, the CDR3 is TGTGCCAGCAGCTTGGCGGGGACTTCCCCAGCAATCAATCAGCCCCAGCATTTT. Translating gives CASSLAGTSPAINQPQHF.

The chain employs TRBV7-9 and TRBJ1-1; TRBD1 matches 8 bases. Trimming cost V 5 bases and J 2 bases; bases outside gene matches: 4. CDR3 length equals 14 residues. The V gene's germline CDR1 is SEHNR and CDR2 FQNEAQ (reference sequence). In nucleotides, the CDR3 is TGTGCCAGCAGCCCCGGACAGGGCAACACTGAAGCTTTCTTT. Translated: CASSPGQGNTEAFF.

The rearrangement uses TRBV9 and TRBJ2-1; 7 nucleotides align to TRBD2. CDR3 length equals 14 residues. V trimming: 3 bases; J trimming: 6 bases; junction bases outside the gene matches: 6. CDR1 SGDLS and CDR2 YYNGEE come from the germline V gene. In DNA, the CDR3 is TGTGCCAGCAGCGAATCGGGGGAGGGCAATGAGCAGTTCTTC. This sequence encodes CASSESGEGNEQFF.

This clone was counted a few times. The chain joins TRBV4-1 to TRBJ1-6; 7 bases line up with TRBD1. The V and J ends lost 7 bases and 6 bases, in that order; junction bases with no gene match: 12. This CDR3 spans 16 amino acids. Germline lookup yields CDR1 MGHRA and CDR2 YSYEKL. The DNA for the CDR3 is TGCGCCAGCAAACTGGGGTGGGACAGCTCTAATTCACCCCTCCACTTT. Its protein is CASKLGWDSSNSPLHF.

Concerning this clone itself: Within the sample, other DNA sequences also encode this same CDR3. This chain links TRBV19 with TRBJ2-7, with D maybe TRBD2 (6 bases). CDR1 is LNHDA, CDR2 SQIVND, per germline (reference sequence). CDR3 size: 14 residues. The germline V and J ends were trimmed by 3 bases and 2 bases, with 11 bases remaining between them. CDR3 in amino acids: CASSISGRAYEQYF. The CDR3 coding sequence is TGTGCCAGTAGTATTAGCGGCCGGGCCTACGAGCAGTACTTC.

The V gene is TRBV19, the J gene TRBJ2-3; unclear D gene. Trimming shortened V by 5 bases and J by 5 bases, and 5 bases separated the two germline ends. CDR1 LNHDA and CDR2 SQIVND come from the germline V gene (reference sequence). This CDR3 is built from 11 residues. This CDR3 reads CASSSLDTQYF. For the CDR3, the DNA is TGTGCCAGTAGTTCGTTAGATACGCAGTATTTT.

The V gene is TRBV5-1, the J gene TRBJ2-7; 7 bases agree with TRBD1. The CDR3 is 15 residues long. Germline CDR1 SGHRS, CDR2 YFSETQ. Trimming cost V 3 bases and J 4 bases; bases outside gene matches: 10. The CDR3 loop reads CASSSGQFPSYEQYF. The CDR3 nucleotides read TGCGCCAGCAGCTCGGGACAGTTTCCTTCTTACGAGCAGTACTTC.

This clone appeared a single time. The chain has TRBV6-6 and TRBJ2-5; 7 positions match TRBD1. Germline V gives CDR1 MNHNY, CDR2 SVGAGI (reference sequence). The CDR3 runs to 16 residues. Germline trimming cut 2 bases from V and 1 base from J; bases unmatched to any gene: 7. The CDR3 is CASSYRGPGIQETQYF. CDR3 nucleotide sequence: TGTGCCAGCAGTTACAGGGGGCCCGGAATCCAAGAGACCCAGTACTTC.

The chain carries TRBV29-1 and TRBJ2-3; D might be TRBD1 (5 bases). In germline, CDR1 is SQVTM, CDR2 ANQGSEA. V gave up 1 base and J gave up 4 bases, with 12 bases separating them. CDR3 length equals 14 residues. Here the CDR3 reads CSVEASTVADTQYF. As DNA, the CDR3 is TGCAGCGTTGAAGCGTCGACAGTCGCAGATACGCAGTATTTT.

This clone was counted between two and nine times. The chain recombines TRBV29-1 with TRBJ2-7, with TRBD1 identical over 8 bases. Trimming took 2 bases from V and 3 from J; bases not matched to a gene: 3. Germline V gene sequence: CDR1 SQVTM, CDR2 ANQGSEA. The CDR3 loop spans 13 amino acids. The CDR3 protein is CSVEQGAGYEQYF. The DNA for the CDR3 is TGCAGCGTTGAACAGGGGGCGGGCTACGAGCAGTACTTC.

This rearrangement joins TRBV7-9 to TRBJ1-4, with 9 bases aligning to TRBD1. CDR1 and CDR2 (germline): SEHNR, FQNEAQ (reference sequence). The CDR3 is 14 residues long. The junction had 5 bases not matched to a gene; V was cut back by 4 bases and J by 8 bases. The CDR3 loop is CASSSTGGGEKLFF. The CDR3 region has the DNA TGTGCCAGCAGCTCCACAGGGGGCGGAGAAAAACTGTTTTTT.

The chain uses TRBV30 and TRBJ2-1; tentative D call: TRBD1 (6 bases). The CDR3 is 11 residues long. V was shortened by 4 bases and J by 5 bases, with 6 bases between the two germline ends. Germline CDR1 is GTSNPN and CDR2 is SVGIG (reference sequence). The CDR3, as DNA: TGTGCCTGGAACAGGGACAATGAGCAGTTCTTC. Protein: CAWNRDNEQFF.

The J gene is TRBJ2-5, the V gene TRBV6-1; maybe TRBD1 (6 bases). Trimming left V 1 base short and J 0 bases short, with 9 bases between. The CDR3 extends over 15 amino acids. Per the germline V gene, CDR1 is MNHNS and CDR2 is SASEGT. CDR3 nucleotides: TGTGCCAGCAGTGAAGTATGGGGGCACCAAGAGACCCAGTACTTC. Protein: CASSEVWGHQETQYF.

The CDR3 sequence: CASSSYELAQQFF. As DNA, the CDR3 is TGTGCCAGCAGTTCATACGAACTAGCTCAGCAGTTCTTC. J is TRBJ2-1 and V is TRBV28; possible D gene TRBD2, 6 bases. The germline V gene has CDR1 MDHEN and CDR2 SYDVKM. V lost 4 bases and J lost 11, with 15 bases in between. This CDR3 spans 13 amino acids. Full variable domain (remainder filled in from reference TRBV28 and TRBJ2-1): DVKVTQSSRYLVKRTGEKVFLECVQDMDHENMFWYRQDPGLGLRLIYFSYDVKMKEKGDIPEGYSVSREKKERFSLILESASTNQTSMYLCASSSYELAQQFFGPGTRLTVL.

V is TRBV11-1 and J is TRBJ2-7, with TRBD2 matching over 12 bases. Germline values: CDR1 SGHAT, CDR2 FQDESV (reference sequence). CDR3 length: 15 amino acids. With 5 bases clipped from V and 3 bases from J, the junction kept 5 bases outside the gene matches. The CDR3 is CASSARLAGVYEQYF. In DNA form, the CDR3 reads TGTGCCAGCAGCGCTCGACTAGCGGGAGTCTACGAGCAGTACTTC. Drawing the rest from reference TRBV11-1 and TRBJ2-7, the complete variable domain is EAEVAQSPRYKITEKSQAVAFWCDPISGHATLYWYRQILGQGPELLVQFQDESVVDDSQLPKDRFSAERLKGVDSTLKIQPAELGDSAMYLCASSARLAGVYEQYFGPGTRLTVT.

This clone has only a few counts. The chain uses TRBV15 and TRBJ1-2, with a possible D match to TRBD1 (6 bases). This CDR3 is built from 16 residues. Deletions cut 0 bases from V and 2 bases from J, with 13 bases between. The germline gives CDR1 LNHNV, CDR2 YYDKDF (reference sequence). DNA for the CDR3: TGTGCCACCAGCAGAGATTTGTCACAGGGAAACTATGGCTACACCTTC. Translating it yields CATSRDLSQGNYGYTF. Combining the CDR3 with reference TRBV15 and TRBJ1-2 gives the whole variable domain DAMVIQNPRYQVTQFGKPVTLSCSQTLNHNVMYWYQQKSSQAPKLLFHYYDKDFNNEADTPDNFQSRRPNTSFCFLDIRSPGLGDTAMYLCATSRDLSQGNYGYTFGSGTRLTVV.

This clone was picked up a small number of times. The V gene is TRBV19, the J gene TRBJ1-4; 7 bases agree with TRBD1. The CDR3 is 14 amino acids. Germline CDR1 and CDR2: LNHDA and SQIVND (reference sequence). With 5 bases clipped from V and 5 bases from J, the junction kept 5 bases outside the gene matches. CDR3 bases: TGTGCCAGTAGTCCGGGACAGAGAAATGAAAAACTGTTTTTT. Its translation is CASSPGQRNEKLFF.

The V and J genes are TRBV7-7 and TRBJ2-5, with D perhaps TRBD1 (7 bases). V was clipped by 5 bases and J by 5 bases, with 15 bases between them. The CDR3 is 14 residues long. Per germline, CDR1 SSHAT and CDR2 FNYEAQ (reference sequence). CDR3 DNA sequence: TGTGCCAGCAGCCAAGACAGGGCGGGGGAGACCCAGTACTTC. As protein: CASSQDRAGETQYF.

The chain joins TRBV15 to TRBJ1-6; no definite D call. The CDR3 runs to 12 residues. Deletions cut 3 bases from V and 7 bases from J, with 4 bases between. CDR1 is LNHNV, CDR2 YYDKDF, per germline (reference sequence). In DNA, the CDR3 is TGTGCCACCAGCAGCTTAAATTCACCCCTCCACTTT. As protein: CATSSLNSPLHF.

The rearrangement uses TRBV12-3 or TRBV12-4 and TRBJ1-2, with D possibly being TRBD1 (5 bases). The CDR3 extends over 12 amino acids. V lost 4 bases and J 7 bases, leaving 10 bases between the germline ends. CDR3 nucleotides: TGTGCCAGCAGTTCAGGGAATGTTGGCTACACCTTC. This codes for CASSSGNVGYTF.

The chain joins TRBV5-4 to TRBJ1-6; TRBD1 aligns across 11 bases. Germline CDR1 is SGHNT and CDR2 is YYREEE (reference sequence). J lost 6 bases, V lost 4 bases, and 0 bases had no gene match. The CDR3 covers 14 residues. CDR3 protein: CASSGTGGNSPLHF. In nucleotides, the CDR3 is TGTGCCAGCAGCGGGACAGGGGGTAATTCACCCCTCCACTTT.

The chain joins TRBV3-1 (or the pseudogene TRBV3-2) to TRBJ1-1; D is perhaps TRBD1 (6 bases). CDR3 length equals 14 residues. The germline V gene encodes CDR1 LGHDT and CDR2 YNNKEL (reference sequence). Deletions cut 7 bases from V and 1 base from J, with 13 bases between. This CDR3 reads CASIQTGQNTEAFF. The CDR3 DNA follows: TGTGCCAGCATACAGACAGGCCAGAACACTGAAGCTTTCTTT.

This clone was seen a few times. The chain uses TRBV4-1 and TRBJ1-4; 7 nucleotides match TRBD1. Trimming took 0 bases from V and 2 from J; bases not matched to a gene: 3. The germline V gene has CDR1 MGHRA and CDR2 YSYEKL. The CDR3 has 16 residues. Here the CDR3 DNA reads TGCGCCAGCAGCCAAGATCCGGGACAGACTAATGAAAAACTGTTTTTT. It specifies CASSQDPGQTNEKLFF.

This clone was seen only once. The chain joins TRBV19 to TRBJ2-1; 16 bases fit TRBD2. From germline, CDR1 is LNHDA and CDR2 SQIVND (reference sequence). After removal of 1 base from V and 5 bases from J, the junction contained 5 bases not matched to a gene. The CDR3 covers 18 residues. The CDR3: CASSIAGTSGRANNEQFF. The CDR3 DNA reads TGTGCCAGTAGTATAGCGGGGACTAGCGGGAGGGCGAACAATGAGCAGTTCTTC.

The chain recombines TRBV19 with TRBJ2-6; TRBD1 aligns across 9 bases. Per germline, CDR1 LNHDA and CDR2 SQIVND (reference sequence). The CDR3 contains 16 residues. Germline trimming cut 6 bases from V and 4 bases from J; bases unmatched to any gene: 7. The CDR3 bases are TGTGCCAGTAGCGAAACAGGGGGCCGGGGGGCCAACGTCCTGACTTTC. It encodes CASSETGGRGANVLTF.

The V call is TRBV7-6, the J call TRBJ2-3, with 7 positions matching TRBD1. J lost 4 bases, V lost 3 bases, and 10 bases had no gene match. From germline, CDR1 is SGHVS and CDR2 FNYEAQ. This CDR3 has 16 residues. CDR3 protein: CASSFRQGGFADTQYF. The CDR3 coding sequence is TGTGCCAGCAGCTTCAGACAGGGTGGGTTCGCAGATACGCAGTATTTT.

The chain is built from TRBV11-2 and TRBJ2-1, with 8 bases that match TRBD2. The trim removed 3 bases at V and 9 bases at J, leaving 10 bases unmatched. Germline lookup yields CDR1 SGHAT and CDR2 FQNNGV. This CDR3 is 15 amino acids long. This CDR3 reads CASSFDSAGGFEQFF. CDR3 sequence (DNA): TGTGCCAGCAGCTTTGATTCGGCGGGAGGTTTTGAGCAGTTCTTC.